The 11 T cell receptor beta chains below were found in one sample sequenced in a study of shared clonotypes between healthy human individuals (dated by TCRdb to the early 2020s). The library relied on the immunoSEQ multiplex PCR assay. The table comes from immuneACCESS by way of TCRdb, which keeps in-frame sequences with V and J called. Part of the clones is missing from these tables; in studies checked, under half for an unresolved V gene and the rest for unknown reasons. This sample lists fewer than 400,000 clones; approximately 79% were detected once. Of the sample, 10% falls within the top ten clones. Sequenced input: memory CD4+ T cells sorted from blood. What the cell subset or site label conveys for this sample: CD45RA-negative fraction. These receptors all come from a man aged 25-40 years in good health.

This clone occurred many times. The chain employs TRBV28 and TRBJ1-5; no clear D. The V end lost 6 bases, the J end lost 7 bases, and 13 bases lay between the germline ends. This CDR3 comprises 13 residues. Germline assignment: CDR1 MDHEN and CDR2 SYDVKM. The CDR3 DNA is TGTGCCAGCAGAGCATCAGGAGACCAGCCCCAGCATTTT. It yields the protein CASRASGDQPQHF.

The V call is TRBV5-1, the J call TRBJ2-4; D is possibly TRBD1 (7 bases). The germline V and J ends were trimmed by 5 bases and 0 bases, with 15 bases remaining between them. This CDR3 is 16 amino acids long. Per germline, CDR1 SGHRS and CDR2 YFSETQ. CDR3 coding DNA: TGCGCCAGCAGATCTGGAGGGGGCGCAGCCAAAAACATTCAGTACTTC. Protein product: CASRSGGGAAKNIQYF. Together with reference TRBV5-1 and TRBJ2-4, the CDR3 gives the full variable domain: KAGVTQTPRYLIKTRGQQVTLSCSPISGHRSVSWYQQTPGQGLQFLFEYFSETQRNKGNFPGRFSGRQFSNSRSEMNVSTLELGDSALYLCASRSGGGAAKNIQYFGAGTRLSVL.

This chain uses TRBV5-6 with TRBJ2-1, with D possibly being TRBD1 (6 bases). This CDR3 contains 15 residues. Between the trimmed V and J ends, which lost 5 bases and 5 bases, there was a span of 17 bases. Germline V lookup: CDR1 SGHDT, CDR2 YYEEEE. The CDR3 DNA is TGTGCCAGCAGATACCCGGGACAACCCGACAATGAGCAGTTCTTC. This encodes CASRYPGQPDNEQFF.

This chain connects TRBV7-8 to TRBJ1-2; D is uncertain. Germline V gene lookup returns CDR1 SGHVS and CDR2 FQNEAQ. Deletions cut 1 base from V and 2 bases from J, with 8 bases between. This CDR3 is built from 14 residues. CDR3 sequence (DNA): TGTGCCAGCAGCTTAGTTCACCGAAACTATGGCTACACCTTC. This sequence encodes CASSLVHRNYGYTF. The entire variable domain, with the rest obtained from reference TRBV7-8 and TRBJ1-2, is as follows: GAGVSQSPRYKVAKRGQDVALRCDPISGHVSLFWYQQALGQGPEFLTYFQNEAQLDKSGLPSDRFFAERPEGSVSTLKIQRTQQEDSAVYLCASSLVHRNYGYTFGSGTRLTVV.

This clone was recorded only once. The CDR3: CASSLTSEGGYTF. In nucleotides, the CDR3 is TGTGCCAGCAGCTTAACCTCGGAAGGCGGCTACACCTTC. The chain recombines TRBV7-3 with TRBJ1-2; no clear D gene. The V end was cut by 0 bases, the J end by 8 bases, with 10 bases between. The germline CDR1 and CDR2 sequences are SGHTA and FQGTGA. CDR3 length: 13 residues.

As regards this clone: A far larger clone is a single base away, which makes a read error likely. The J gene is TRBJ1-2, the V gene TRBV19; the match to TRBD1 covers 10 bases. CDR3 length: 17 amino acids. V gave up 5 bases and J gave up 7 bases; unmatched junction bases: 16. Germline CDR1 LNHDA, CDR2 SQIVND (reference sequence). The chain's CDR3 is CASSAQRHGTGAAGYTF. Here the CDR3 DNA reads TGTGCCAGTAGTGCCCAGCGTCACGGGACAGGGGCCGCTGGCTACACCTTC.

The chain uses TRBV7-9 and TRBJ2-1, with unresolved D. V dropped 1 base and J dropped 6 bases, with 13 bases sitting between them. In germline, CDR1 is SEHNR, CDR2 FQNEAQ (reference sequence). This CDR3 region has 15 residues. The CDR3 region has the DNA TGTGCCAGCAGCTTAGACCCCCCGGGCCCCAATGAGCAGTTCTTC. Translating gives CASSLDPPGPNEQFF.

The J gene is TRBJ1-4, the V gene TRBV25-1; TRBD1 is a possible D gene (5 bases). Trimming took off 5 bases at V and 10 bases at J, with 17 bases between the two ends. Germline V gene lookup returns CDR1 MGHDK and CDR2 SYGVNS. The CDR3 loop spans 14 amino acids. This chain's CDR3 is CASSLTAWGGKLFF. DNA of the CDR3: TGTGCCAGCAGTCTAACAGCCTGGGGCGGAAAACTGTTTTTT.

The chain combines TRBV9 with TRBJ1-2; D gene unclear. V dropped 0 bases and J dropped 8 bases, with 20 bases sitting between them. Germline V lookup: CDR1 SGDLS, CDR2 YYNGEE. CDR3 length equals 16 residues. In DNA, the CDR3 is TGTGCCAGCAGCGTAGAAGCAGAGCTGGGGAATTCAGGCTACACCTTC. Translation: CASSVEAELGNSGYTF.

In this sample, this clone turned up many times. CDR3: CSVETSGVFGDTQYF. The CDR3 DNA reads TGCAGCGTTGAAACTAGCGGGGTGTTTGGAGATACGCAGTATTTT. The chain uses TRBV29-1 and TRBJ2-3; 10 bases map to TRBD2. With 2 bases clipped from V and 5 bases from J, the junction kept 7 bases outside the gene matches. The germline V gene has CDR1 SQVTM and CDR2 ANQGSEA. There are 15 residues in the CDR3.

The rearrangement joins TRBV6-6 to TRBJ1-5; D is uncertain. CDR3 length equals 12 residues. Trimming shortened V by 8 bases and J by 6 bases, and 11 bases separated the two germline ends. The germline CDR1 and CDR2 sequences are MNHNY and SVGAGI (reference sequence). The CDR3 region has the DNA TGTGCCAGCGAAGGGATGGGTCAGCCCCAGCATTTT. Protein product: CASEGMGQPQHF.